A selection of T cell receptor beta chains follows, all from one sample in a study of human T cells and chemical hapten exposure. TCRdb processed the reads anew with MiXCR; each CDR3 protein has one entry. The sample yields 95,000 to 150,000 distinct CDR3 sequences, approximately 9% seen once. Sequencing used whole blood. The receptor set was obtained from a human donor in good health. Some clones in this sample may be carry-over from other donors' samples. Both conserved end residues are trimmed from each CDR3. Each record gives: J gene, CDR3 length, V gene, CDR3 protein.

>TRBJ2-7|11|TRBV20-1
SASPGGTYEQY
>TRBJ2-1|12|TRBV20-1
SASDDRPYNEQF
>TRBJ2-3|14|TRBV7-9
ASSLSTARFTDTQY
>TRBJ2-1|8|TRBV29-1
SAGGNEQF
>TRBJ2-7|14|TRBV15
ATSRDRDRGSYEQY
>TRBJ2-7|13|TRBV6-6
ASSSSGTGNGEQY
>TRBJ1-1|10|TRBV11-2
ATGTGSTEAF
>TRBJ2-7|12|TRBV5-1
ASSDGTQADEQY
>TRBJ2-5|11|TRBV30
AWRPGQQETQY
>TRBJ2-1|16|TRBV5-4
ASSLAGGGVRAIREQF
>TRBJ2-3|13|TRBV5-5
ASSLWTGRMDTQY
>TRBJ2-5|12|TRBV24-1
ATAKGGSSETQY
>TRBJ1-2|14|TRBV11-2
ASSSPRRGGGFGYT
>TRBJ2-7|16|TRBV4-2
ASSQDGPGTSGSHEQY
>TRBJ2-5|13|TRBV6-1
ASSRSTAYQETQY
>TRBJ1-2|12|TRBV14
ASSQGQGIYGYT
>TRBJ2-7|11|TRBV6-5
ASRQGQAGEQY
>TRBJ2-1|15|TRBV4-1
ASSQVQGAGSYNEQF
>TRBJ2-1|13|TRBV7-8
ASSHWRRGHNEQF
>TRBJ1-1|12|TRBV7-3
ASSDPGQENEAF
>TRBJ2-1|15|TRBV28
ASTEPGTSGRYNEQF
>TRBJ2-7|11|TRBV5-1
ASSPRTRDEQY
>TRBJ2-7|12|TRBV29-1
SGTQGGISYEQY